The subject of this entry is one T cell receptor beta chain. Clones were read by immunoSEQ multiplex PCR, and TCRdb kept only the in-frame ones, dropping some. This sample carries 150,000 to 200,000 clones, around 81% of them seen once, and the ten largest clones take approximately 11%. These data originate in a study of blood T cell repertoires in COVID-19. Germline V lookup: CDR1 MDHEN, CDR2 SYDVKM. The CDR3 spans 12 residues. Trimming pared 5 bases from V and 3 bases from J, leaving 6 bases between. Sample: peripheral blood. The V and J genes are TRBV28 and TRBJ2-3; unclear D gene. This sequence originates from a man in his sixties with active or convalescent COVID-19. The CDR3 is CASSEQTDTQYF. In nucleotides, the CDR3 is TGTGCCAGCAGTGAGCAAACAGATACGCAGTATTTT.